The rows below give T cell receptor beta chains drawn from one sample of a study of T-cell memory formation after mild COVID-19. Using its own MiXCR run on the 5' RACE reads, TCRdb lists one record per CDR3 protein. The table includes approximately 490,000 distinct CDR3 sequences, roughly 22% detected once. Sequencing input: PBMCs or a T cell subset sorted from them (not recorded which). These receptors were collected from an adult woman who had mild COVID-19 (a few samples of this study predate the infection). Cell type and time point are not known. The CDR3 runs from the conserved cysteine through the conserved F or W. D genes are given only for firm matches. Some rows have no size entry. The others give once, few or many, or a class for an expanded clone.

V	size	D	J	CDR3	DNA
TRBV15	.	TRBD1	TRBJ2-1	CATSRTDRGYNEQFF	TGTGCCACCAGCAGAACGGACAGGGGCTACAATGAGCAGTTCTTC
TRBV6-5	.	TRBD1	TRBJ2-7	CASSYRTGHEQYF	TGTGCCAGCAGTTATCGGACAGGGCACGAGCAGTACTTC
TRBV6-5	.	.	TRBJ2-3	CASSYSEGVPTDTQYF	TGTGCCAGCAGTTACTCAGAGGGAGTCCCCACAGATACGCAGTATTTT
TRBV10-3	.	.	TRBJ1-5	CAISVGGPNQPQHF	TGTGCCATCAGTGTCGGGGGGCCCAATCAGCCCCAGCATTTT
TRBV4-3	.	TRBD2	TRBJ2-5	CASSQDNRGTSHTQYF	TGCGCCAGCAGCCAAGATAATCGAGGGACTAGCCACACCCAGTACTTC
TRBV18	.	TRBD2	TRBJ2-5	CASSPPLAGGPSETQYF	TGTGCCAGCTCACCACCACTAGCGGGAGGGCCGTCAGAGACCCAGTACTTC
TRBV24-1	many	.	TRBJ1-4	CATSDSGPRDEKLFF	TGTGCCACCAGTGATTCCGGACCAAGGGATGAAAAACTGTTTTTT
TRBV19	.	TRBD2	TRBJ2-4	CASSLAGGVGKNIQYF	TGTGCCAGTAGTCTAGCGGGAGGGGTGGGCAAAAACATTCAGTACTTC
TRBV7-2	.	.	TRBJ2-7	CASSPRGRLGYEQYF	TGTGCCAGCAGCCCCCGGGGCCGTTTGGGCTACGAGCAGTACTTC
TRBV23-1	.	.	TRBJ1-1	CASSQPSRGQKNTEAFF	TGCGCCAGCAGTCAACCGAGCCGCGGACAGAAGAACACTGAAGCTTTCTTT
TRBV7-8	few	TRBD1	TRBJ1-1	CASSSGDRGLGTEAFF	TGTGCCAGCAGCTCGGGGGACAGGGGGTTGGGCACTGAAGCTTTCTTT
TRBV29-1	.	.	TRBJ1-1	CSVGDITEAFF	TGCAGCGTCGGAGATATCACTGAAGCTTTCTTT
TRBV5-1	few	TRBD1	TRBJ1-2	CASSLEGQSYGYTF	TGCGCCAGCAGCTTGGAGGGACAGTCCTATGGCTACACCTTC
TRBV7-9	.	.	TRBJ2-5	CASSPQALANQENQYF	TGTGCCAGCAGCCCCCAAGCCCTAGCTAACCAAGAGAACCAGTACTTC
TRBV2	.	.	TRBJ1-6	CASSEAGPNSPLHF	TGTGCCAGCAGTGAGGCAGGGCCCAATTCACCCCTCCACTTT
TRBV28	few	TRBD1	TRBJ1-1	CASSLTGQGHTEAFF	TGTGCCAGCAGTTTGACCGGACAGGGACACACTGAAGCTTTCTTT
TRBV19	few	.	TRBJ1-1	CASSIGGIGIEAFF	TGTGCCAGTAGTATAGGGGGAATCGGGATTGAAGCTTTCTTT
TRBV4-2	.	.	TRBJ2-2	CASSQLTGPTNTGELFF	TGTGCCAGCAGCCAACTAACGGGTCCTACAAACACCGGGGAGCTGTTTTTT
TRBV6-5	.	TRBD1	TRBJ1-2	CASSYSSAGGANYGYTF	TGTGCCAGCAGTTACTCTTCGGCAGGGGGGGCTAACTATGGCTACACCTTC
TRBV20-1	few	.	TRBJ2-5	CSARDVRGDQVTQYF	TGCAGTGCTAGAGATGTCCGGGGTGACCAGGTGACCCAGTACTTC
TRBV18	.	.	TRBJ2-7	CASSPPSPFEQYF	TGTGCCAGCTCACCCCCATCTCCATTCGAGCAGTACTTC
TRBV27	few	.	TRBJ2-6	CASSLSHGSGANVLTF	TGTGCCAGCAGTTTGTCGCACGGCTCTGGGGCCAACGTCCTGACTTTC
TRBV30	.	.	TRBJ2-1	CAWSPPGRAQFF	TGTGCCTGGAGTCCCCCCGGTAGAGCGCAGTTCTTC
TRBV9	many	.	TRBJ2-7	CASSVTPTSSYEQYF	TGTGCCAGCAGCGTAACTCCGACTAGCTCCTACGAGCAGTACTTC
TRBV27	.	TRBD1	TRBJ2-7	CASSLGTGWGSEQYF	TGTGCCAGCAGTTTGGGGACAGGGTGGGGCAGCGAGCAGTACTTC
TRBV3-1	.	TRBD1	TRBJ2-5	CASSQVGTEDQETQYF	TGTGCCAGCAGCCAAGTCGGGACAGAGGACCAAGAGACCCAGTACTTC
TRBV29-1	.	TRBD1	TRBJ1-2	CSVEGGQGDGYTF	TGCAGCGTTGAGGGGGGACAGGGTGATGGCTACACCTTC
TRBV5-1	many	.	TRBJ2-3	CASSLVAPNSDTQYF	TGCGCCAGCAGCTTGGTTGCACCGAACTCAGATACGCAGTATTTT
TRBV11-2	few	TRBD1	TRBJ2-4	CASSLGQGPSSIQYF	TGTGCCAGCAGCTTAGGACAGGGACCGTCGAGCATTCAGTACTTC
TRBV5-1	few	.	TRBJ2-7	CASSQWLWAEKAYEQYF	TGCGCCAGCAGCCAGTGGTTGTGGGCAGAAAAAGCCTACGAGCAGTACTTC
TRBV27	.	.	TRBJ1-1	CASKGLEAKAFF	TGTGCCAGCAAAGGGTTGGAAGCGAAAGCTTTCTTT
TRBV3-1	.	TRBD2	TRBJ2-1	CASSQLAGESYYNEQFF	TGTGCCAGCAGCCAACTAGCGGGAGAAAGTTATTACAATGAGCAGTTCTTC
TRBV29-1	.	TRBD1	TRBJ1-1	CSAAGQVHTEAFF	TGCAGCGCAGCCGGACAGGTACACACTGAAGCTTTCTTT
TRBV13	.	.	TRBJ2-7	CASSTESYEQYF	TGTGCCAGCAGCACTGAGTCCTACGAGCAGTACTTC
TRBV11-1	.	.	TRBJ1-1	CASGGRGNTEAFF	TGTGCCAGCGGGGGCAGGGGGAACACTGAAGCTTTCTTT
TRBV30	.	.	TRBJ2-2	CAWTPPNTGELFF	TGTGCCTGGACGCCTCCGAACACCGGGGAGCTGTTTTTT
TRBV4-2	many	.	TRBJ2-1	CASSQARDPALGEQFF	TGTGCCAGCAGCCAAGCACGGGACCCCGCTTTAGGTGAGCAGTTCTTC
TRBV7-6	few	.	TRBJ2-7	CASPYGAGLNGQYF	TGTGCCAGCCCTTACGGGGCAGGACTAAACGGGCAGTACTTC
TRBV20-1	.	.	TRBJ2-1	CSARKLARGYNEQFF	TGCAGTGCTAGAAAGCTAGCGAGAGGTTACAATGAGCAGTTCTTC
TRBV4-1	few	.	TRBJ2-1	CASSQEEGRDFYNEQFF	TGCGCCAGCAGCCAAGAGGAGGGCAGGGATTTCTACAATGAGCAGTTCTTC
TRBV6-5	few	TRBD2	TRBJ2-1	CASSRQPKLAGGPRDEQFF	TGTGCCAGCAGCCGACAACCGAAACTAGCGGGGGGGCCTCGCGATGAGCAGTTCTTC
TRBV3-1	.	TRBD2	TRBJ2-3	CASSQARSGATTDTQYF	TGTGCCAGCAGCCAAGCCCGTAGCGGGGCTACCACAGATACGCAGTATTTT
TRBV12-3/TRBV12-4	.	.	TRBJ2-1	CASSLLDSPIYNEQFF	TGTGCCAGCAGTTTATTGGACAGCCCCATCTACAATGAGCAGTTCTTC
TRBV5-1	.	.	TRBJ2-4	CASSRTPDLAKNIQYF	TGCGCCAGCAGCCGTACCCCGGATCTAGCCAAAAACATTCAGTACTTC
TRBV4-3	few	TRBD1	TRBJ2-1	CASSLPTGVRSYNEQFF	TGCGCCAGCAGCCTCCCGACAGGGGTGAGGTCCTACAATGAGCAGTTCTTC
TRBV18	few	.	TRBJ2-1	CASLTEGGKGGEQFF	TGTGCCAGCTTAACCGAGGGAGGAAAAGGAGGTGAGCAGTTCTTC
TRBV5-1	.	.	TRBJ2-5	CASSLVGGPRETQYF	TGCGCCAGCAGCTTGGTGGGGGGGCCTCGAGAGACCCAGTACTTC
TRBV13	.	.	TRBJ2-3	CASSLTEDTDTQYF	TGTGCCAGCAGCTTAACGGAGGACACAGATACGCAGTATTTT
TRBV30	few	.	TRBJ2-3	CAWSVQGDTQYF	TGTGCCTGGAGTGTACAAGGGGATACGCAGTATTTT
TRBV7-8	.	TRBD2	TRBJ2-2	CASSLSLRGSSGELFF	TGTGCCAGCAGCTTATCGTTGCGGGGGTCGTCCGGGGAGCTGTTTTTT
TRBV18	few	.	TRBJ1-2	CASSPPGEGEFDGYTF	TGTGCCAGCTCACCCCCCGGCGAGGGGGAATTTGATGGCTACACCTTC
TRBV4-1	few	.	TRBJ2-3	CASSQAGAGFSTDTQYF	TGCGCCAGCAGCCAAGCTGGTGCGGGGTTTAGCACAGATACGCAGTATTTT
TRBV7-2	.	.	TRBJ1-6	CASSRSWPLHF	TGTGCCAGCAGCCGTTCCTGGCCCCTCCACTTT